Shown below are 24 T cell receptor beta chains from a single sample sequenced in a study of T cells in Graves' hyperthyroidism and ophthalmopathy. What was amplified from RNA transcripts were TCR beta CDR3 regions. RT-PCR in the first round (using the HTBI primer set) targeted the TCR CDR3. TCRdb fed the multiplex PCR reads into MiXCR, producing one record per CDR3 protein. The sample contains 660,000 or so distinct CDR3 sequences, about 45% of which appear only once. The sequenced sample was peripheral blood or thyroid tissue (not recorded which). The receptors stem from an adult man with Graves' disease, either hyperthyroidism or ophthalmopathy (not recorded which).

The V gene is TRBV7-3, the J gene TRBJ2-2; D ambiguous. The CDR3 length is 13 residues. CDR1 is SGHTA and CDR2 is FQGTGA in the germline V gene. Trimming took 5 bases from V and 7 from J, leaving 11 bases between them. CDR3 amino acids: CASSTGDDGELFF. The CDR3 bases are TGTGCCAGCAGCACCGGAGATGACGGGGAGCTGTTTTTT.

This clonotype has a handful of counts. This chain joins TRBV12-3 or TRBV12-4 and TRBJ1-1; TRBD1 aligns across 7 bases. After removal of 5 bases from V and 6 bases from J, the junction contained 6 bases not matched to a gene. The CDR3 spans 13 residues. The CDR3 reads CASSESRGAEAFF. Here the CDR3 DNA reads TGTGCCAGCAGTGAGTCCAGGGGGGCTGAAGCTTTCTTT.

The V call is TRBV19, the J call TRBJ1-4; possibly TRBD1 for D (5 bases). Deletions cut 1 base from V and 4 bases from J, with 7 bases between. The CDR3 has 14 amino acids. Germline V lookup: CDR1 LNHDA, CDR2 SQIVND (reference sequence). The CDR3 nucleotides are TGTGCCAGTAGTATAGGAGACAGTAATGAAAAACTGTTTTTT. This encodes CASSIGDSNEKLFF.

In regard to this clonotype: One junction end disagrees with the germline gene, perhaps due to a read error. CDR3 residues: CASSEDRHQYF. CDR3 in DNA: TGTGCCAGCAGTGAAGACAGACACCAGTACTTC. The chain combines TRBV10-3 with TRBJ2-5; D is possibly TRBD1 (5 bases). The CDR3 totals 11 residues. Germline V lookup: CDR1 ENHRY, CDR2 SYGVKD.

The chain employs TRBV2 and TRBJ1-1; D is ambiguous. The V end was cut by 6 bases, the J end by 2 bases, with 13 bases between. The CDR3 has 14 residues. Germline V gives CDR1 SNHLY, CDR2 FYNNEI. CDR3 sequence: CASRASVGNTEAFF. CDR3 in DNA: TGTGCCAGCAGAGCCTCGGTGGGAAACACTGAAGCTTTCTTT. Full variable domain (remainder filled in from reference TRBV2 and TRBJ1-1): EPEVTQTPSHQVTQMGQEVILRCVPISNHLYFYWYRQILGQKVEFLVSFYNNEISEKSEIFDDQFSVERPDGSNFTLKIRSTKLEDSAMYFCASRASVGNTEAFFGQGTRLTVV.

This clonotype was seen only a few times. The V gene is TRBV14, the J gene TRBJ1-1; TRBD1 matches at 7 bases. The CDR3 has 13 amino acids. V was pared by 7 bases and J by 2 bases, with 4 bases of the junction left unmatched. Germline CDR1 reads SGHDN; CDR2 reads FVKESK. CDR3 sequence reads: CASKWTGNTEAFF. CDR3 sequence (DNA): TGTGCCAGCAAGTGGACAGGAAACACTGAAGCTTTCTTT.

V is TRBV2 and J is TRBJ2-7; TRBD1 agrees at 7 bases. Germline V lookup: CDR1 SNHLY, CDR2 FYNNEI. This CDR3 has 15 amino acids. The V segment lost 3 bases and the J segment 3 bases; nucleotides outside the gene matches: 8. CDR3 residues: CASSEGPGQSYEQYF. CDR3 sequence (DNA): TGTGCCAGCAGTGAGGGTCCGGGACAGAGCTACGAGCAGTACTTC.

This rearrangement joins TRBV24-1 to TRBJ1-5; 7 bases are a match to TRBD1. The length of the CDR3 is 17 residues. CDR1 KGHDR and CDR2 SFDVKD come from the germline V gene. V shed 4 bases, J shed 5 bases, and the junction held 13 bases outside the gene matches. CDR3 residues: CATSDPTVQGIDQPQHF. Here the CDR3 DNA reads TGTGCCACCAGTGACCCAACGGTACAGGGGATAGATCAGCCCCAGCATTTT.

This rearrangement joins TRBV19 to TRBJ1-1; D remains unclear. V was clipped by 8 bases and J by 3 bases, with 13 bases between them. CDR1 and CDR2 (germline): LNHDA, SQIVND (reference sequence). The CDR3 loop spans 13 amino acids. The chain's CDR3 is CASRGIVDTEAFF. In DNA form, the CDR3 reads TGTGCCAGTCGAGGGATTGTAGACACTGAAGCTTTCTTT.

This clonotype has at least ten counts. This chain joins TRBV15 and TRBJ1-4; perhaps TRBD1 as D (6 bases). Trimming pared 3 bases from V and 7 bases from J, leaving 12 bases between. Germline CDR1 LNHNV, CDR2 YYDKDF (reference sequence). The CDR3 loop spans 14 amino acids. Here the CDR3 reads CATSSRGPGEKLFF. Written as DNA, the CDR3 is TGTGCCACCAGCAGTCGGGGGCCGGGTGAAAAACTGTTTTTT.

This clonotype has at least ten counts. The genes are TRBV24-1 and TRBJ1-1, with no clear D. Germline values: CDR1 KGHDR, CDR2 SFDVKD. Trimming left V 7 bases short and J 4 bases short, with 12 bases between. The CDR3 runs to 13 residues. The CDR3 here is CATRGVGVTEAFF. The DNA for the CDR3 is TGTGCCACCAGGGGTGTCGGGGTCACTGAAGCTTTCTTT.

The chain is built from TRBV18 and TRBJ1-2; 10 bases match TRBD1. After removal of 4 bases from V and 9 bases from J, the junction contained 2 bases not matched to a gene. Germline-derived CDR1 and CDR2 are KGHSH and LQKENI. The CDR3 runs to 12 residues. The CDR3 nucleotides read TGTGCCAGCTCACTGGGACAGGGGAGCTACACCTTC. Translating it yields CASSLGQGSYTF.

The chain links TRBV7-9 to TRBJ1-4; the D gene is possibly TRBD1 (5 bases). Trimming took off 5 bases at V and 7 bases at J, with 14 bases between the two ends. Germline lookup yields CDR1 SEHNR and CDR2 FQNEAQ (reference sequence). This CDR3 is 14 amino acids long. The CDR3 DNA follows: TGTGCCAGCAGCCCCTCAGGGAATCGTGAAAAACTGTTTTTT. Encoded protein: CASSPSGNREKLFF.

The chain combines TRBV12-3 or TRBV12-4 with TRBJ1-4; TRBD1 might be the D (6 bases). The CDR3 is 15 amino acids. Trimming left V 6 bases short and J 11 bases short, with 22 bases between. The CDR3 reads CASSPIGGTQGKLFF. The CDR3 DNA reads as TGTGCCAGCAGCCCCATCGGGGGGACTCAGGGGAAACTGTTTTTT.

J is TRBJ2-2 and V is TRBV7-2; 7 nucleotides align to TRBD2. Germline V CDR1 and CDR2: SGHTA, FQGNSA. The V and J ends lost 1 base and 7 bases, in that order; junction bases with no gene match: 0. This CDR3 has 13 residues. CDR3 region: CASSLGTSGELFF. CDR3 nucleotide sequence: TGTGCCAGCAGCTTAGGGACTAGCGGGGAGCTGTTTTTT.

Many counts were recorded for this clonotype. The chain has TRBV24-1 and TRBJ1-5; no firm D call. Germline CDR1 KGHDR, CDR2 SFDVKD. There are 13 residues in the CDR3. V was pared by 4 bases and J by 9 bases, with 12 bases between. The CDR3 here is CATSEDGESPQHF. CDR3 DNA: TGTGCCACCAGTGAGGACGGTGAGTCGCCCCAGCATTTT.

The chain couples TRBV5-1 to TRBJ1-4; 10 nucleotides match TRBD1. Germline CDR1 and CDR2: SGHRS and YFSETQ. The trim removed 2 bases at V and 7 bases at J, leaving 5 bases unmatched. This CDR3 comprises 15 residues. The CDR3 is CASSFTGTGVEKLFF. CDR3 nucleotide sequence: TGCGCCAGCAGCTTTACCGGGACAGGGGTTGAAAAACTGTTTTTT.

This clonotype was seen only a few times. This rearrangement joins TRBV5-1 to TRBJ1-3; no clear D gene. Germline V gives CDR1 SGHRS, CDR2 YFSETQ. The CDR3 is 16 amino acids. Deletions cut 4 bases from V and 0 bases from J, with 14 bases between. The CDR3 DNA follows: TGCGCCAGCAGCCCAGCTATCCTAAGCTCTGGAAACACCATATATTTT. This encodes CASSPAILSSGNTIYF.

The sample holds many counts of this clonotype. This chain uses TRBV7-3 with TRBJ1-1, with D hard to call. CDR3 length: 12 amino acids. In germline, CDR1 is SGHTA, CDR2 FQGTGA. Trimming stripped 5 bases from V and 7 bases from J, with 11 bases between. The CDR3 coding sequence is TGTGCCAGCAGCCCCGACGGGAATGAAGCTTTCTTT. It specifies CASSPDGNEAFF.

The V call is TRBV19, the J call TRBJ1-1; D call uncertain. This CDR3 contains 13 residues. From germline, CDR1 is LNHDA and CDR2 SQIVND (reference sequence). Trimming removed 5 bases at V and 1 base at J, with 8 bases between. This chain's CDR3 is CASSVVENTEAFF. The CDR3 coding sequence is TGTGCCAGTAGTGTGGTAGAGAACACTGAAGCTTTCTTT.

This clonotype was recorded many times. The CDR3 sequence: CASSEAGRDQPQHF. The CDR3 DNA follows: TGTGCCAGCAGTGAAGCGGGGCGCGATCAGCCCCAGCATTTT. V is TRBV2 and J is TRBJ1-5, with a tentative D call TRBD1 (5 bases). The CDR3 spans 14 residues. The V end lost 0 bases, the J end lost 5 bases, and 8 bases lay between the germline ends. Looked up from germline, CDR1 is SNHLY and CDR2 is FYNNEI.

The rearrangement links TRBV5-1 to TRBJ2-1; D gene ambiguous. CDR1 and CDR2 (germline): SGHRS, YFSETQ. The CDR3 length is 15 residues. V was pared by 0 bases and J by 1 base, with 8 bases between. CDR3 nucleotides: TGCGCCAGCAGCTTGGGTCGTCTATCCTACAATGAGCAGTTCTTC. This sequence encodes CASSLGRLSYNEQFF.

This clonotype was picked up many times. The rearrangement uses TRBV15 and TRBJ1-5; no definite D call. Germline V gene data show CDR1 as LNHNV and CDR2 as YYDKDF (reference sequence). The CDR3 is made up of 16 amino acids. V dropped 5 bases and J dropped 5 bases, with 19 bases sitting between them. CDR3 bases: TGTGCCACCAGCGGCCGGTTAAGCAGAGCCGATCAGCCCCAGCATTTT. This gives the protein CATSGRLSRADQPQHF.

As to this clonotype: This sequence may be a read error, since a much larger clone differs from it by one base. The J gene is TRBJ2-5, the V gene TRBV24-1; 12 nucleotides align to TRBD2. The length of the CDR3 is 16 residues. Germline V lookup: CDR1 KGHDR, CDR2 SFDVKD. V lost 4 bases, J lost 1 base, and 3 bases stayed unmatched. CDR3 nucleotides: TGTGCCACCAGTGACCGACTAGCGGGAGCCCAAGAGACCCAGTACTTC. It codes for CATSDRLAGAQETQYF.